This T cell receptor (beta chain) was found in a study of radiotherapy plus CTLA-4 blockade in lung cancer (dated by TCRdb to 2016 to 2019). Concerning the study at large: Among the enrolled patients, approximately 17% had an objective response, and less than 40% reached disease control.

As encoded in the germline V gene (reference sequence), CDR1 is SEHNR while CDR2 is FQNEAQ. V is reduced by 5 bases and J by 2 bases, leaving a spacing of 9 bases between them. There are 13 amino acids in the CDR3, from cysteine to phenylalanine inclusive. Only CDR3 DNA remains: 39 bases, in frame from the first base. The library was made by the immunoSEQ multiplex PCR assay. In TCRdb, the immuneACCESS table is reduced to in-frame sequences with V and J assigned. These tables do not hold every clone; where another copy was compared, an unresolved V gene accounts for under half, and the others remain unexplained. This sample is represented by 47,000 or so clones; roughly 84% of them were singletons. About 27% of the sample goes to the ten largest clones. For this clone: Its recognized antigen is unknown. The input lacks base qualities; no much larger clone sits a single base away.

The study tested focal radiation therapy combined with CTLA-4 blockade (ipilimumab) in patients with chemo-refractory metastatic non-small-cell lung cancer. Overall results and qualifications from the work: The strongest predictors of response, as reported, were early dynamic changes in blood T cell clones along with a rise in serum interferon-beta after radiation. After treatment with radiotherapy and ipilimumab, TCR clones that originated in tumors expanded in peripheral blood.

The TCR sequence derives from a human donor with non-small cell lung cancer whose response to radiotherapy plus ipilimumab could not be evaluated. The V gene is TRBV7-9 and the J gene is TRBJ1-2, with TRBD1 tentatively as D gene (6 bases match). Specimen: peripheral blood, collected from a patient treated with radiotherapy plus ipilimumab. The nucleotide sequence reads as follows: TGTGCCAGCAGCCCTGGACAGAACTATGGCTACACCTTC. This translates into CASSPGQNYGYTF.